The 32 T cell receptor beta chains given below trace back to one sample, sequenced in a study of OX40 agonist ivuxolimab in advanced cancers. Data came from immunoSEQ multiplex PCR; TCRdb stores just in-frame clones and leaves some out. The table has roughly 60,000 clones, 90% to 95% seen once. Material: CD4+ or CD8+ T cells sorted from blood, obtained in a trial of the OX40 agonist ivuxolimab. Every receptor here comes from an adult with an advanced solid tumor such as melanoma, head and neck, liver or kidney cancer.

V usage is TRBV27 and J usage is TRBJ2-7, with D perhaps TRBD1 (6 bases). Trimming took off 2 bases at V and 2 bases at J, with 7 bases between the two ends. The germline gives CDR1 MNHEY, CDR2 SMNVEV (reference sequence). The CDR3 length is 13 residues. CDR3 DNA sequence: TGTGCCAGCAGTTTAGGACAGACCTACGAGCAGTACTTC. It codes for CASSLGQTYEQYF.

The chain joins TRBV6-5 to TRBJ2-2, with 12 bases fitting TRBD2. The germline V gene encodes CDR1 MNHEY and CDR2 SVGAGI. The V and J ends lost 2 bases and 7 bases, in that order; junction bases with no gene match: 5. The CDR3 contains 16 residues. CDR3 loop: CASSYRLAGGHGELFF. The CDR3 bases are TGTGCCAGCAGTTACCGGCTAGCGGGAGGGCACGGGGAGCTGTTTTTT.

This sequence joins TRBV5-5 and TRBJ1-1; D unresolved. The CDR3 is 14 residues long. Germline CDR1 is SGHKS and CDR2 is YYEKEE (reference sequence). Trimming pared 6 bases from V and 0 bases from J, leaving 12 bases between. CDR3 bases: TGTGCCAGCACCCCTGGGCCTATGAACACTGAAGCTTTCTTT. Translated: CASTPGPMNTEAFF.

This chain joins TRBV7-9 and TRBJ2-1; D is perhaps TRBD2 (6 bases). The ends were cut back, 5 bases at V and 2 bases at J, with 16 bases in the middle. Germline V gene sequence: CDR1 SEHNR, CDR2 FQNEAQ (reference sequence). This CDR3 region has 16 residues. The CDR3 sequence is CASSHFGSGPYNEQFF. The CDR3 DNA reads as TGTGCCAGCAGCCATTTTGGGAGCGGGCCCTACAATGAGCAGTTCTTC.

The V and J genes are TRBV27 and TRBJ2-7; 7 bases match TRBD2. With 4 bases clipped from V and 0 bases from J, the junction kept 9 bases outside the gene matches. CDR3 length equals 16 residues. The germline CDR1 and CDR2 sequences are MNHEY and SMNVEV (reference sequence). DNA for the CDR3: TGTGCCAGCAGTTGGGGAGGCCTAGCGGCCTCCTACGAGCAGTACTTC. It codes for CASSWGGLAASYEQYF.

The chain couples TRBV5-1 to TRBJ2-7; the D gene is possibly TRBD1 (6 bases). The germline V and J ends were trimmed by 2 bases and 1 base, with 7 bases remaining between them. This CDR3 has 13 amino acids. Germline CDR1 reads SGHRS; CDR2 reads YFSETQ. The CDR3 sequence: CASSFRGSYEQYF. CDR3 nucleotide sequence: TGCGCCAGCAGCTTCAGGGGATCCTACGAGCAGTACTTC.

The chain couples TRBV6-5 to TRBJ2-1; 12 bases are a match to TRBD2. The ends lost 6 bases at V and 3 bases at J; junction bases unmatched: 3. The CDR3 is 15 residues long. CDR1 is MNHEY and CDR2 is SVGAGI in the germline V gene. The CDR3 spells CASRLAGGYYNEQFF. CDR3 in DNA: TGTGCCAGCAGACTAGCGGGGGGATACTACAATGAGCAGTTCTTC.

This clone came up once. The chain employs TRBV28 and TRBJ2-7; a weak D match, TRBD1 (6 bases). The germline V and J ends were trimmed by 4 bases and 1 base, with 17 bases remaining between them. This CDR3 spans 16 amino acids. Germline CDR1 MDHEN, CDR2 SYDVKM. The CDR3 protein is CASSSSGTIHSYEQYF. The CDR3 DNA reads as TGTGCCAGCAGTTCCAGTGGGACAATTCATTCCTACGAGCAGTACTTC.

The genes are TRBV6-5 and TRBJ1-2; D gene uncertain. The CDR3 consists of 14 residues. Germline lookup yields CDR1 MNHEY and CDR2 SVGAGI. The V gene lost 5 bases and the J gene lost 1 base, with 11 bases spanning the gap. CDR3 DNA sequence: TGTGCCAGCAGTCTCTCGACGGTTAACTATGGCTACACCTTC. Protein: CASSLSTVNYGYTF.

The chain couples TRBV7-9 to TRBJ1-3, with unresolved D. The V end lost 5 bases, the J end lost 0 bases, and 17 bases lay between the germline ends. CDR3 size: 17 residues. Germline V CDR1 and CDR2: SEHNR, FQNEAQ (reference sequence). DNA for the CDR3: TGTGCCAGCAGCCCGAAAACGAGACCACGCTCTGGAAACACCATATATTTT. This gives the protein CASSPKTRPRSGNTIYF.

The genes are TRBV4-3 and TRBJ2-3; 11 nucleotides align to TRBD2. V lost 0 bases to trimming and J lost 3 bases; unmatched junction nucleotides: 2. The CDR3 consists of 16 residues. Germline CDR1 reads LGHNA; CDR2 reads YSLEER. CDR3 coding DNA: TGCGCCAGCAGCCAAGACTGGACTAGCGGGACAGATACGCAGTATTTT. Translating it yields CASSQDWTSGTDTQYF.

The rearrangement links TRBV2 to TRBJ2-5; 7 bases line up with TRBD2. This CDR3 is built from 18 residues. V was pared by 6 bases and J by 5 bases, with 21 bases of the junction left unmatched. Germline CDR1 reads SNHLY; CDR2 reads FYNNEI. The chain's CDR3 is CASSRPHRPTVGGETQYF. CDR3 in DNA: TGTGCCAGCAGCCGCCCTCACCGGCCTACAGTGGGAGGGGAGACCCAGTACTTC.

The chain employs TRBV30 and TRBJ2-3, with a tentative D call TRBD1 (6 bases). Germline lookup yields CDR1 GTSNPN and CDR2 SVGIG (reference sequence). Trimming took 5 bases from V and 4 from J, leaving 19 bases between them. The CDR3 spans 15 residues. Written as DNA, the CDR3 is TGTGCCTGGGACCCCGGGACATCTTTATCAGATACGCAGTATTTT. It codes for CAWDPGTSLSDTQYF.

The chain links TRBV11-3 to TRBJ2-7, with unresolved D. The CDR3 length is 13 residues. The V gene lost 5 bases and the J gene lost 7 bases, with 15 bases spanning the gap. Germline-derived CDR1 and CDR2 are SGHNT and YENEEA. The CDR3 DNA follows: TGTGCCAGCAGCCCCAACCTCAATAGGGAGCAGTACTTC. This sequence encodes CASSPNLNREQYF.

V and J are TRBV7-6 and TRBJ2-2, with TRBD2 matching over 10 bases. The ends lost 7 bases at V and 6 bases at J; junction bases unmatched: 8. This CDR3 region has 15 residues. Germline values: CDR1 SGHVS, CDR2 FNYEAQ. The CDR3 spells CASTPELAGAGELFF. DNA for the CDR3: TGTGCCAGCACCCCGGAGCTAGCGGGAGCCGGGGAGCTGTTTTTT.

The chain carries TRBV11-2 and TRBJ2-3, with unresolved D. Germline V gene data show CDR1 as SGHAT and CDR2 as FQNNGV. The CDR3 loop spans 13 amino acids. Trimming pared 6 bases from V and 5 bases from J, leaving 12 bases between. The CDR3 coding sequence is TGTGCCAGCAGGCCCCGCGTCGGAGATACGCAGTATTTT. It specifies CASRPRVGDTQYF.

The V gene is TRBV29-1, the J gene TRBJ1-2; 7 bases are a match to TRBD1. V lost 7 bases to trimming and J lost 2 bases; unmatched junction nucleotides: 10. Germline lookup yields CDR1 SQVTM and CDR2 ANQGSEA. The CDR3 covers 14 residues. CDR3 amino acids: CSALEGATNYGYTF. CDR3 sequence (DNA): TGCAGCGCCCTGGAGGGGGCTACCAACTATGGCTACACCTTC.

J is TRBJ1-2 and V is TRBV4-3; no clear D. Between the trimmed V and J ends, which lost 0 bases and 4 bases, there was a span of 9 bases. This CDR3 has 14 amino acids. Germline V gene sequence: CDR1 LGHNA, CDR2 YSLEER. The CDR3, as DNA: TGCGCCAGCAGCCAAGATCGGGTGGGCTATGGCTACACCTTC. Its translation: CASSQDRVGYGYTF.

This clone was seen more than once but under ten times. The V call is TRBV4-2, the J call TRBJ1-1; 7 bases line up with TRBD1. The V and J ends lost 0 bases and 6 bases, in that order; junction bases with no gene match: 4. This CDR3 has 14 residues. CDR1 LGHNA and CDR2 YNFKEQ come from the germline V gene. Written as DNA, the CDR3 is TGTGCCAGCAGCCAAGAGGAGGGGGCGGCTGAAGCTTTCTTT. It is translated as CASSQEEGAAEAFF.

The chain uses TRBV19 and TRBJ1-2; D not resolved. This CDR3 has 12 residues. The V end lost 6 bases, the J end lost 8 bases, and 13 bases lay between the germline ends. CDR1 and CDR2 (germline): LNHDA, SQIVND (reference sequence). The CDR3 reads CASSAGIRGYTF. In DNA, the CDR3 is TGTGCCAGTAGCGCGGGCATCAGAGGCTACACCTTC.

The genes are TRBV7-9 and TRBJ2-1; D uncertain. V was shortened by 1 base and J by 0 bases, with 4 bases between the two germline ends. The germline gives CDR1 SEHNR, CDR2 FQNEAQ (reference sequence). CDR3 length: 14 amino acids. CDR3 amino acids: CASSLDRSYNEQFF. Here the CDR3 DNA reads TGTGCCAGCAGCTTAGACCGCTCCTACAATGAGCAGTTCTTC. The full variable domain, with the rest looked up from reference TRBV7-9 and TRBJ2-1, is DTGVSQNPRHKITKRGQNVTFRCDPISEHNRLYWYRQTLGQGPEFLTYFQNEAQLEKSRLLSDRFSAERPKGSFSTLEIQRTEQGDSAMYLCASSLDRSYNEQFFGPGTRLTVL.

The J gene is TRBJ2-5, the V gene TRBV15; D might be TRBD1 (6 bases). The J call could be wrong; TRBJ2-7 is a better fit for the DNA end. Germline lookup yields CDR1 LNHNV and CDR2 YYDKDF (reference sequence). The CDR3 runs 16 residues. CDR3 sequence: CATSRAITGSSYEQYF. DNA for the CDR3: TGTGCCACCAGCAGAGCAATAACAGGGAGCTCCTACGAGCAGTACTTC.

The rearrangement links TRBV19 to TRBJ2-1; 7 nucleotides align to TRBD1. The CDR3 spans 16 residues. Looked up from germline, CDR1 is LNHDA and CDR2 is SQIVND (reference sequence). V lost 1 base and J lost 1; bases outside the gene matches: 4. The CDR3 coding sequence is TGTGCCAGTAGTATAGGGACAGGTTGGTCCTACAATGAGCAGTTCTTC. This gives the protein CASSIGTGWSYNEQFF.

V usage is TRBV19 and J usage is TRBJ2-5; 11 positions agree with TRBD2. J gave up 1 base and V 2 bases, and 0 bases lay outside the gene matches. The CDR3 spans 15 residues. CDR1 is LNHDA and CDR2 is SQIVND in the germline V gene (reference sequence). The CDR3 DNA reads TGTGCCAGTAGTATACTAGCGGGAGGCCAAGAGACCCAGTACTTC. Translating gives CASSILAGGQETQYF.

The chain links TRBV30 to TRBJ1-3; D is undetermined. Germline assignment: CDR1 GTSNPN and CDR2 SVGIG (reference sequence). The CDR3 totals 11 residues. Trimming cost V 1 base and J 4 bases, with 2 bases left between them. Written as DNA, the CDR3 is TGTGCCTGGAGTGAAGGAAACACCATATATTTT. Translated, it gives CAWSEGNTIYF.

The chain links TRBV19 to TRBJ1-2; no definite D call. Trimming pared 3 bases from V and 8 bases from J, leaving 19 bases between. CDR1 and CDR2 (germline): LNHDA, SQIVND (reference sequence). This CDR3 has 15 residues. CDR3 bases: TGTGCCAGTAGTATTTCGGCGGATAAAAGGTGGGGCTACACCTTC. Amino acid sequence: CASSISADKRWGYTF.

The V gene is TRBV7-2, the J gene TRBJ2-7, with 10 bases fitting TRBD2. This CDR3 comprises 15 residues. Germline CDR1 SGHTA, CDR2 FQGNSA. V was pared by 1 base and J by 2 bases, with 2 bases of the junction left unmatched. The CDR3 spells CASSLGSGRAYEQYF. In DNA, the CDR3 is TGTGCCAGCAGCTTAGGCAGCGGGAGGGCCTACGAGCAGTACTTC.

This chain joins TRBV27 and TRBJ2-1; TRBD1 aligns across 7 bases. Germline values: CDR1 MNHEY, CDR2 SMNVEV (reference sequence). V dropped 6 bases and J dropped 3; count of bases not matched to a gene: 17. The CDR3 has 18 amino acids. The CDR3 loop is CASSKPPGQALYYNEQFF. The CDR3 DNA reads TGTGCCAGCAGCAAACCCCCCGGACAGGCCCTATACTACAATGAGCAGTTCTTC.

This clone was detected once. The CDR3 protein is CAWSVSPGANYGYTF. DNA of the CDR3: TGTGCCTGGAGTGTATCGCCAGGGGCTAACTATGGCTACACCTTC. The rearrangement links TRBV30 to TRBJ1-2, with D possibly being TRBD1 (6 bases). Germline-derived CDR1 and CDR2 are GTSNPN and SVGIG (reference sequence). V lost 0 bases to trimming and J lost 0 bases, with 11 bases between them. The CDR3 is 15 residues long.

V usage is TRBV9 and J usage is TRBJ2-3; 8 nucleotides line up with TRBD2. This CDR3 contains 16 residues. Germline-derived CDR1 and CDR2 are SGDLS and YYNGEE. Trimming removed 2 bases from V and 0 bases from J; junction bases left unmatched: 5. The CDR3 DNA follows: TGTGCCAGCAGCGTCAGCGGGAGCCCGAGCACAGATACGCAGTATTTT. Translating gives CASSVSGSPSTDTQYF. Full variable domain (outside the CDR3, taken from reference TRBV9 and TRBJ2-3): DSGVTQTPKHLITATGQRVTLRCSPRSGDLSVYWYQQSLDQGLQFLIQYYNGEERAKGNILERFSAQQFPDLHSELNLSSLELGDSALYFCASSVSGSPSTDTQYFGPGTRLTVL.

The CDR3 nucleotides read TGTGCCAGCTCATCCTCAGGGAGCTCCTACAATGAGCAGTTCTTC. Translating it yields CASSSSGSSYNEQFF. The chain links TRBV18 to TRBJ2-1; D tentatively fits TRBD1 or TRBD2 (5 bases each). The CDR3 is 15 amino acids. Trimming took 5 bases from V and 0 from J, leaving 11 bases between them. Germline loops: CDR1 KGHSH, CDR2 LQKENI.

The CDR3: CASSFGTGGSGANVLTF. The CDR3 DNA follows: TGTGCCAGCAGTTTCGGGACAGGGGGTTCTGGGGCCAACGTCCTGACTTTC. V gene TRBV28 combines with J gene TRBJ2-6, with 11 bases fitting TRBD1. This CDR3 is 17 amino acids long. V lost 3 bases to trimming and J lost 1 base; unmatched junction nucleotides: 2. Germline CDR1 and CDR2: MDHEN and SYDVKM.